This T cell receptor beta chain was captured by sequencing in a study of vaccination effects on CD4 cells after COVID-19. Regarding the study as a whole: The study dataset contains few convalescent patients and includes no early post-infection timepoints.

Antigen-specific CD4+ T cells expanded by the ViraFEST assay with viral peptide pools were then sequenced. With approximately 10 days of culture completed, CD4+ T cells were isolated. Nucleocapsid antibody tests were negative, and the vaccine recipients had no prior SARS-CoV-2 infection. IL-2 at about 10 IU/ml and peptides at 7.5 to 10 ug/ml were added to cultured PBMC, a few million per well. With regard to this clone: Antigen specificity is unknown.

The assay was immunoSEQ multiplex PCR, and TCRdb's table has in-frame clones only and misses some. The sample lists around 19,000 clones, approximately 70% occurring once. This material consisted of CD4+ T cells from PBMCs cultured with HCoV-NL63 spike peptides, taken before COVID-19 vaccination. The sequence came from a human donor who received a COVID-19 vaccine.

Here the CDR3 reads CASSQGPGPSTDTQYF. CDR3 bases: TGTGCCAGCAGCCAGGGACCGGGTCCCTCCACAGATACGCAGTATTTT. The gene calls are TRBV5-4 and TRBJ2-3; D possibly uses TRBD1 or TRBD2 (5 bases each). Germline CDR1 is SGHNT and CDR2 is YYREEE (reference sequence). The CDR3 contains 16 residues. V was shortened by 4 bases and J by 2 bases, with 17 bases between the two germline ends.